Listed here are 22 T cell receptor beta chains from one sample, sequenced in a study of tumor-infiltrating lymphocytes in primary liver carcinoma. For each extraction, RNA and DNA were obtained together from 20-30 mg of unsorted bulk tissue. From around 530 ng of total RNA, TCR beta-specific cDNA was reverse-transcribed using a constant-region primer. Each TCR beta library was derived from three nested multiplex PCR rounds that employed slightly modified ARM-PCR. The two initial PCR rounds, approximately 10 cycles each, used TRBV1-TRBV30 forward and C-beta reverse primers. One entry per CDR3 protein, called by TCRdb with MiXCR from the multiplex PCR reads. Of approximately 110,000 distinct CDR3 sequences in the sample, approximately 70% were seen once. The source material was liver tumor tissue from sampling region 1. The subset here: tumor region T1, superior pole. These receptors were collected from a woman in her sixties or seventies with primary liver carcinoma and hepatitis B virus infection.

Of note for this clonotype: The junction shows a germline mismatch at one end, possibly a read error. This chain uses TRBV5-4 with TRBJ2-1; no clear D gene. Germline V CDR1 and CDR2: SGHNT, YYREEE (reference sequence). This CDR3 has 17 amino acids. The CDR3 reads CASSSATGPFSYNEQIF. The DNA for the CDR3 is TGTGCCAGCAGTTCCGCAACCGGGCCTTTTTCCTACAATGAGCAGATCTTC.

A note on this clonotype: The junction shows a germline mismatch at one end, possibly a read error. CDR3 sequence (DNA): TGTGTCAGCAGCTTAATCCCCAGCGGGAGAATCGAGGGGACCCAGTACTTC. Translated: CVSSLIPSGRIEGTQYF. This chain uses TRBV11-2 with TRBJ2-5, with 8 bases aligning to TRBD2. This CDR3 contains 17 residues. Germline CDR1 reads SGHAT; CDR2 reads FQNNGV.

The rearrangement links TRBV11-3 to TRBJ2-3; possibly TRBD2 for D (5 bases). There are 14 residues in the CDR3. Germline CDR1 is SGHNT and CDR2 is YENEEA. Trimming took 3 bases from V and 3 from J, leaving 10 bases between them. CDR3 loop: CASSFRAGTDTQYF. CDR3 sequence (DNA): TGTGCCAGCAGCTTCCGGGCGGGTACAGATACGCAGTATTTT.

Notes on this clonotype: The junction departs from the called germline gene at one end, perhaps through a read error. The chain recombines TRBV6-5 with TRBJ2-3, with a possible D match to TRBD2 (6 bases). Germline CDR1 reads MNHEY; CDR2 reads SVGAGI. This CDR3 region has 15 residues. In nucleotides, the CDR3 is TGTGGCAGCAGTTATGGACTAACGGAAACAGATACGCAGTATTTT. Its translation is CGSSYGLTETDTQYF.

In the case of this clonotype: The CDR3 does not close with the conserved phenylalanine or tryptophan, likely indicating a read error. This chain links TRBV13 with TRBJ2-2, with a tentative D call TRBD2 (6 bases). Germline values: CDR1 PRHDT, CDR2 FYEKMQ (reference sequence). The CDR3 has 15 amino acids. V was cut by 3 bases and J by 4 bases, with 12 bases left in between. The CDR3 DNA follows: TGTGCCAGCAGCTTGGGGGGAGCAGGCACCGGGGAGCTGTTTTCT. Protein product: CASSLGGAGTGELFS.

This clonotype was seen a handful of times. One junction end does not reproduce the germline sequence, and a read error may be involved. CDR3 coding DNA: TGTGCTAGCAGCTTACTGGCCGACACTGAAGCTCTCTTT. It specifies CASSLLADTEALF. The chain joins TRBV11-1 to TRBJ1-1; D call uncertain. The germline gives CDR1 SGHAT, CDR2 FQDESV (reference sequence). The CDR3 is 13 amino acids.

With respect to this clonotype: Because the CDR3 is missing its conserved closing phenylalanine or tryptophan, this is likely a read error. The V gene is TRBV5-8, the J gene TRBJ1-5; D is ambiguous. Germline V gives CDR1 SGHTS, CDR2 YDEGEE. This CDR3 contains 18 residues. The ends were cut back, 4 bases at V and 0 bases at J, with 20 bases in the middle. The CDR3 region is CASSPWVAGYNSNQPQHL. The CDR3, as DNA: TGTGCCAGCAGCCCCTGGGTGGCAGGTTATAATAGCAATCAGCCCCAGCATTTG.

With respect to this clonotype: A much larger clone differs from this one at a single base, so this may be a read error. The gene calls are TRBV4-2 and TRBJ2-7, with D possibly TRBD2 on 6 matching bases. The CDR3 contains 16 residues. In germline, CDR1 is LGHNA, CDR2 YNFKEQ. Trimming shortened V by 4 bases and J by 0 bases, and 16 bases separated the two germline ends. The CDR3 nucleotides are TGTGCCAGCAGCCGAGTCCCGGGACTCAACTCCTACGAGCAGTACTTC. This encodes CASSRVPGLNSYEQYF.

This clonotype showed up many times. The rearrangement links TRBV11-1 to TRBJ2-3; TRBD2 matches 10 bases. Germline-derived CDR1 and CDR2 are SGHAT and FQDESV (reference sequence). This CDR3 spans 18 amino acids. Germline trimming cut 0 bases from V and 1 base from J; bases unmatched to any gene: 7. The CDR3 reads CASSLALAGGPGTDTQYF. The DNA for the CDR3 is TGTGCCAGCAGCTTAGCGTTAGCGGGAGGACCTGGCACAGATACGCAGTATTTT.

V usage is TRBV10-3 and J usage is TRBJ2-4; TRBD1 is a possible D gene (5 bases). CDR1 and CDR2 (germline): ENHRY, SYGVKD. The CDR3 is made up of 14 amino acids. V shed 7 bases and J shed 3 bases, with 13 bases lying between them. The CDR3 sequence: CAIIEVDSKNIQYF. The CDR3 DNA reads TGTGCCATCATTGAAGTAGACAGCAAAAACATTCAGTACTTC.

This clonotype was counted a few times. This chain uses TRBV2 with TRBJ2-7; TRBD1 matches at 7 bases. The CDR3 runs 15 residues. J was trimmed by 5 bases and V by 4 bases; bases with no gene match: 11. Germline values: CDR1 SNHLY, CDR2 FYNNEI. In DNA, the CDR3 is TGTGCCAGCAGTGGACCGGGACAGTATTCTAACGAGCAGTACTTC. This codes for CASSGPGQYSNEQYF.

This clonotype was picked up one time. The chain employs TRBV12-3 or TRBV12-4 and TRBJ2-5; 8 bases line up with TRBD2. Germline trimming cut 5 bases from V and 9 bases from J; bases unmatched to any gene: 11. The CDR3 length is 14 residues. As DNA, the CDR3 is TGTGCCAGCAGTCCACGGGAGGGCCGGGAAGCCCAGTACTTC. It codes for CASSPREGREAQYF.

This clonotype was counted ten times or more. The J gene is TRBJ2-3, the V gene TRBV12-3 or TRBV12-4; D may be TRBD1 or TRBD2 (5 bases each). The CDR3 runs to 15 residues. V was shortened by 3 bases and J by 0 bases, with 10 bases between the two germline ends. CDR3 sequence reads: CASSFIGASTDTQYF. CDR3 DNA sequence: TGTGCCAGCAGTTTTATCGGGGCTAGCACAGATACGCAGTATTTT.

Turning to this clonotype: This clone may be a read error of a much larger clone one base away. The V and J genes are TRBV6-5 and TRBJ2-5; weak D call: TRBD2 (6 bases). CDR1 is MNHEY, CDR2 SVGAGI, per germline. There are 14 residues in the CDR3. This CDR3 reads CASKEWRGQETQHF. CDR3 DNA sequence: TGTGCCAGCAAGGAGTGGAGGGGCCAAGAGACCCAGCACTTC.

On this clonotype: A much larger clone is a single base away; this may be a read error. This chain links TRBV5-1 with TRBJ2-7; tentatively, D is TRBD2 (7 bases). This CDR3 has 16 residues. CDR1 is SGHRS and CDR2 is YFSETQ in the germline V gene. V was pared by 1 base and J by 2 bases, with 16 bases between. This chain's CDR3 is CASSLRTIGGAYEQYF. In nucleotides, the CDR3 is TGCGCCAGCAGCTTGAGGACCATAGGGGGGGCCTACGAGCAGTACTTC.

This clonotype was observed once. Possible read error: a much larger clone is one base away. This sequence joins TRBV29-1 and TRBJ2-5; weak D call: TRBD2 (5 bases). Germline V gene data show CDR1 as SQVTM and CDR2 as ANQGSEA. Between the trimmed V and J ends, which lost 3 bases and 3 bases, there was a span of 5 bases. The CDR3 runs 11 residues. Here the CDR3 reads CSVEEEETQYF. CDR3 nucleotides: TGCAGCGTTGAGGAGGAAGAGACCCAGTACTTC.

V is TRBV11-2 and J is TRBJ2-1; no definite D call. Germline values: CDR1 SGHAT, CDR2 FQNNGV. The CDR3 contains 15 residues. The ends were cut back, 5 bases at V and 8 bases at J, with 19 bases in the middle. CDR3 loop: CASSKTGTEYDEQFF. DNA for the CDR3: TGTGCCAGCAGCAAAACCGGTACGGAGTACGATGAGCAGTTCTTC.

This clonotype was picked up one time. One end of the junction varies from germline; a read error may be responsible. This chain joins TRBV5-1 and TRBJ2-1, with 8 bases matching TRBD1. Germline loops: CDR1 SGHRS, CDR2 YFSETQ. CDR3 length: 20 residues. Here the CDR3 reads CASSRQGASAKATLHNERFF. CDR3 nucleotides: TGCGCCAGCAGCCGCCAGGGGGCTAGCGCGAAAGCGACGTTGCACAATGAGCGGTTCTTC.

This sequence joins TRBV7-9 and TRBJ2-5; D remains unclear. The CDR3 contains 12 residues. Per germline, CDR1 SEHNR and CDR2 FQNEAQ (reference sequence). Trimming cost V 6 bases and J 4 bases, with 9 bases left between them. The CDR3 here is CASRGVGETQYF. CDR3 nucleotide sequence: TGTGCCAGCAGGGGCGTAGGAGAGACCCAGTACTTC.

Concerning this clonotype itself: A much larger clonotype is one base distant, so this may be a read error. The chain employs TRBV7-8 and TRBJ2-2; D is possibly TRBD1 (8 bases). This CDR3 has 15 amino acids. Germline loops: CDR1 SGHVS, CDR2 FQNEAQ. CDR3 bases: TGTGCCAGCAGCCAGAGGACAGGGCAGTGGGGGGGGCTGTTTTTT. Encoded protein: CASSQRTGQWGGLFF.

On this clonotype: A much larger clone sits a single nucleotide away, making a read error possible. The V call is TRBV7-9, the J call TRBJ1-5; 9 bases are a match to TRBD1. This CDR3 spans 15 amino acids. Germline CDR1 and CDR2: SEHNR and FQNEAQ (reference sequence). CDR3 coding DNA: TGTGCCGGCAGCTTAGACAGGGGGGGCAATCAGCCCCAGCATTTT. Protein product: CAGSLDRGGNQPQHF.

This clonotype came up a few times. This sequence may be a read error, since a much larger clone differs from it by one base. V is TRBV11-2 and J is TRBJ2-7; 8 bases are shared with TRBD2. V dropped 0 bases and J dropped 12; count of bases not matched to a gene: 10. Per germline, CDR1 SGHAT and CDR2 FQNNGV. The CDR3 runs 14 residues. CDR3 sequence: CASSLDLARGGGYF. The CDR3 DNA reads TGTGCCAGCAGCTTAGATCTGGCCCGGGGGGGGGGGTACTTC.